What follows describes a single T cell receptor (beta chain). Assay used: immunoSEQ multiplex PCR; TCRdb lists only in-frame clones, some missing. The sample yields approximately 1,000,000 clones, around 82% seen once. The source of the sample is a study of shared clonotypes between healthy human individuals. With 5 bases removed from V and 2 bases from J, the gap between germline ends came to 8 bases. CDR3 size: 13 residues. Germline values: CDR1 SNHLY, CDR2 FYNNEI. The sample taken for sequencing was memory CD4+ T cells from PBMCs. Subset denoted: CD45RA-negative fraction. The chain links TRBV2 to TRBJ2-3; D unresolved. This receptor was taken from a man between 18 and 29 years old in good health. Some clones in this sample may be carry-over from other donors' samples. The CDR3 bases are TGTGCCAGCAGTTCGGAAAACACAGATACGCAGTATTTT. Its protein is CASSSENTDTQYF.